One sample yielded the 9 T cell receptor beta chains listed below, sequenced in a study of neoadjuvant anti-PD-1 for oral cavity cancer. This table comes from immunoSEQ multiplex PCR, and its TCRdb copy is limited to in-frame clones, with some not included. The data hold around 17,000 clones, with around 62% observed a single time. The starting material was PBMCs, obtained before nivolumab (anti-PD-1) treatment. These receptors were obtained from a person aged 40 to 85 with oral cavity squamous cell carcinoma.

This chain uses TRBV7-8 with TRBJ2-2; D is undetermined. The ends were cut back, 1 base at V and 4 bases at J, with 10 bases in the middle. Germline V gene lookup returns CDR1 SGHVS and CDR2 FQNEAQ. CDR3 length: 15 residues. The CDR3 DNA sequence: TGTGCCAGCAGCTTAGAGGGTCTGAGCACCGGGGAGCTGTTTTTT. Its protein is CASSLEGLSTGELFF.

The CDR3 DNA sequence: TGTGCCAGCAGCTTTCCGCGGGAGAGCGGGTACGAGCAGTACTTC. Translating gives CASSFPRESGYEQYF. V usage is TRBV28 and J usage is TRBJ2-7; 7 nucleotides line up with TRBD2. The CDR3 covers 15 residues. J lost 4 bases, V lost 6 bases, and 12 bases had no gene match. CDR1 and CDR2 (germline): MDHEN, SYDVKM. The entire variable domain, with the rest obtained from reference TRBV28 and TRBJ2-7, is as follows: DVKVTQSSRYLVKRTGEKVFLECVQDMDHENMFWYRQDPGLGLRLIYFSYDVKMKEKGDIPEGYSVSREKKERFSLILESASTNQTSMYLCASSFPRESGYEQYFGPGTRLTVT.

In DNA form, the CDR3 reads TGTGCCAGCAGTTTAGGAGGGGGACCTGGGTGGGGAAACATTCAGTACTTC. Its protein is CASSLGGGPGWGNIQYF. The genes are TRBV27 and TRBJ2-4, with D perhaps assigned TRBD1 or TRBD2 (6 bases each). Germline CDR1 MNHEY, CDR2 SMNVEV (reference sequence). The CDR3 totals 17 residues. Trimming took off 2 bases at V and 6 bases at J, with 20 bases between the two ends.

The chain is built from TRBV6-6 and TRBJ2-1; 9 nucleotides match TRBD1. The J segment lost 8 bases and the V segment lost 5 bases, leaving 10 bases of the junction unmatched. Germline CDR1 is MNHNY and CDR2 is SVGAGI (reference sequence). This CDR3 is 15 amino acids long. The DNA for the CDR3 is TGTGCCAGCAGTCACAGGGGGCGCCCCACGGATGAGCAGTTCTTC. The encoded protein is CASSHRGRPTDEQFF.

V and J are TRBV27 and TRBJ2-3; possible D gene TRBD1, 7 bases. The CDR3 covers 19 residues. CDR1 MNHEY and CDR2 SMNVEV come from the germline V gene (reference sequence). V gave up 2 bases and J gave up 0 bases, with 21 bases separating them. The CDR3 DNA reads TGTGCCAGCAGTTTACGTCCATATCAGGGGGGTTCTAGCACAGATACGCAGTATTTT. Translation gives CASSLRPYQGGSSTDTQYF.

This clone was observed a few times. V and J are TRBV7-8 and TRBJ1-5, with 7 bases lining up with TRBD1. The CDR3 runs to 16 residues. The trim removed 4 bases at V and 3 bases at J, leaving 9 bases unmatched. CDR1 is SGHVS, CDR2 FQNEAQ, per germline. CDR3 sequence (DNA): TGTGCCAGCAGCTCATGGGGAGGGGGCGTCAATCAGCCCCAGCATTTT. Amino acids: CASSSWGGGVNQPQHF.

This clone was picked up one time. The chain is built from TRBV6-5 and TRBJ2-7, with D possibly being TRBD2 (5 bases). This CDR3 region has 13 residues. CDR1 and CDR2 (germline): MNHEY, SVGAGI. Trimming took 7 bases from V and 1 from J, leaving 11 bases between them. Here the CDR3 DNA reads TGTGCCAGCACCGCTGGACTTTCCTACGAGCAGTACTTC. It encodes CASTAGLSYEQYF.

This clone was detected once. V is TRBV27 and J is TRBJ1-1; D ambiguous. With 5 bases removed from V and 3 bases from J, the gap between germline ends came to 13 bases. Germline CDR1 reads MNHEY; CDR2 reads SMNVEV (reference sequence). The CDR3 loop spans 14 amino acids. The CDR3 is CASSIAGPHTEAFF. The CDR3, as DNA: TGTGCCAGCAGTATCGCAGGTCCTCACACTGAAGCTTTCTTT.

Relative to its sample, this clone is large (0.1 to 1%). The rearrangement uses TRBV6-6 and TRBJ2-7; 8 nucleotides align to TRBD2. CDR3 length: 12 residues. Germline V lookup: CDR1 MNHNY, CDR2 SVGAGI (reference sequence). V was pared by 6 bases and J by 4 bases, with 2 bases of the junction left unmatched. The CDR3 here is CASRLAAYEQYF. CDR3 sequence (DNA): TGTGCCAGCAGACTAGCGGCTTACGAGCAGTACTTC.